What follows describes a single T cell receptor (beta chain). Its antigen is undetermined. The Oncomine TCR Beta short-read assay was what sequenced the DNA obtained from cultured CD4+ T cells. Once CD4+ T cells had been cultured, genomic DNA was extracted from them. MiXCR, run by TCRdb on the PCR reads, gives a single entry per CDR3 protein. The table includes 10,000 or so distinct CDR3 sequences, about two fifths detected once. Treatment here: approximately nine-day PBMC culture with coronavirus spike peptide pools or control peptides (ViraFEST assay). The data derive from a study of vaccination and CD4 T cells after COVID-19. Study in general: Post-vaccination samples were procured at a median of approximately 72 days following dose two (range 14 to 241). Notes on the study in general: The study found that a median about 90% of reactive clones in convalescent patients appeared only post-vaccination. A nonsignificant median increase from approximately 23 to 38 SARS-CoV-2-reactive clonotypes was observed.

The sequence derives from a human donor who had recovered from COVID-19. This sample comprised CD4+ T cells from blood, cultured in vitro, obtained after SARS-CoV-2 vaccination.

The DNA for the CDR3 is TGTGCCAGTAGTGTCAGGGATGGCTACACCTTC. It codes for CASSVRDGYTF. This sequence joins TRBV19 and TRBJ1-2, with a weak D call TRBD1 (5 bases). This CDR3 region has 11 residues. V was shortened by 5 bases and J by 6 bases, with 7 bases between the two germline ends. CDR1 is LNHDA, CDR2 SQIVND, per germline (reference sequence).